These 23 T cell receptor beta chains were sequenced from one sample in a study of blood T cell repertoires in COVID-19. Profiling relied on immunoSEQ multiplex PCR, and the TCRdb table lists in-frame clones only, not all of them. The sample contains about 94,000 clones, around 72% of which appear only once. The sample consisted of peripheral blood. These receptors originate from a man aged 65-85 years with COVID-19, enrolled during active disease.

This clone was seen a handful of times. The chain has TRBV28 and TRBJ2-2, with 12 bases fitting TRBD2. Trimming took 4 bases from V and 4 from J; bases not matched to a gene: 7. The CDR3 extends over 17 amino acids. Germline lookup yields CDR1 MDHEN and CDR2 SYDVKM. CDR3 nucleotide sequence: TGTGCCAGCAGTTCGACTAGCGGGAGACCAGGCACCGGGGAGCTGTTTTTT. Translation: CASSSTSGRPGTGELFF. Together with reference TRBV28 and TRBJ2-2, the CDR3 gives the full variable domain: DVKVTQSSRYLVKRTGEKVFLECVQDMDHENMFWYRQDPGLGLRLIYFSYDVKMKEKGDIPEGYSVSREKKERFSLILESASTNQTSMYLCASSSTSGRPGTGELFFGEGSRLTVL.

The gene calls are TRBV28 and TRBJ1-3; 7 bases align to TRBD1. This CDR3 is built from 15 residues. In germline, CDR1 is MDHEN, CDR2 SYDVKM. V trimming: 5 bases; J trimming: 4 bases; junction bases outside the gene matches: 8. The CDR3 spells CASSRQGRSGNTIYF. The CDR3 bases are TGTGCCAGCAGTCGACAGGGTAGATCAGGAAACACCATATATTTT.

The V call is TRBV11-3, the J call TRBJ2-1; D perhaps matches TRBD1 (5 bases). V was clipped by 1 base and J by 6 bases, with 13 bases between them. The length of the CDR3 is 15 residues. Germline CDR1 SGHNT, CDR2 YENEEA. The CDR3 loop reads CASSLGRALSNEQFF. CDR3 DNA sequence: TGTGCCAGCAGCTTAGGCAGGGCACTCAGCAATGAGCAGTTCTTC.

This clone was seen only once. The chain uses TRBV5-4 and TRBJ2-5; 8 nucleotides align to TRBD2. V lost 4 bases and J lost 7; bases outside the gene matches: 9. The germline V gene encodes CDR1 SGHNT and CDR2 YYREEE (reference sequence). The CDR3 has 14 residues. CDR3 sequence reads: CASSPGGAGGTQYF. The CDR3 nucleotides are TGTGCCAGCAGCCCGGGAGGGGCGGGGGGGACCCAGTACTTC.

CDR3 region: CASSQDRQGVFEQYF. CDR3 sequence (DNA): TGTGCCAGCAGCCAAGATCGGCAGGGGGTGTTCGAGCAGTACTTC. V and J are TRBV14 and TRBJ2-7; TRBD1 matches at 7 bases. CDR1 SGHDN and CDR2 FVKESK come from the germline V gene. The CDR3 has 15 amino acids. The V segment lost 0 bases and the J segment 6 bases; nucleotides outside the gene matches: 8.

This clone was counted only a few times. The chain carries TRBV6-2 or TRBV6-3 and TRBJ2-7; 8 bases line up with TRBD1. Germline V gives CDR1 MNHEY, CDR2 SVGEGT. Germline trimming cut 2 bases from V and 9 bases from J; bases unmatched to any gene: 6. This CDR3 has 13 residues. This CDR3 reads CASSYGQGAWQYF. In nucleotides, the CDR3 is TGTGCCAGCAGTTACGGGCAGGGGGCGTGGCAGTACTTC.

The J gene is TRBJ1-6, the V gene TRBV6-5; D unresolved. The CDR3 length is 15 residues. Germline CDR1 and CDR2: MNHEY and SVGAGI. With 8 bases removed from V and 11 bases from J, the gap between germline ends came to 22 bases. The DNA for the CDR3 is TGTGCCAGCGGGCCCGGCTACACGACGGCAGCACCCCTCCACTTT. Encoded protein: CASGPGYTTAAPLHF.

The CDR3 DNA is TGTGCCAGCAGTTTCTTGGACAGGGGGCAGCAGTACTTC. Its translation is CASSFLDRGQQYF. This chain joins TRBV27 and TRBJ2-7; 11 nucleotides agree with TRBD1. V trimming: 3 bases; J trimming: 8 bases; junction bases outside the gene matches: 3. The CDR3 totals 13 residues. The germline gives CDR1 MNHEY, CDR2 SMNVEV (reference sequence).

This rearrangement joins TRBV19 to TRBJ2-3; TRBD2 matches 10 bases. V dropped 4 bases and J dropped 2; count of bases not matched to a gene: 18. There are 20 residues in the CDR3. Per germline, CDR1 LNHDA and CDR2 SQIVND (reference sequence). This CDR3 is CASSTNRLVFGTSATDTQYF. Written as DNA, the CDR3 is TGTGCCAGTAGTACCAACCGCTTGGTGTTCGGGACTAGCGCCACAGATACGCAGTATTTT.

The rearrangement joins TRBV6-1 to TRBJ1-5; D not resolved. The CDR3 is 14 amino acids. V lost 2 bases and J lost 7, with 12 bases in between. Germline CDR1 and CDR2: MNHNS and SASEGT. For the CDR3, the DNA is TGTGCCAGCAGTGAAAATGACCCCAGGCAGCCCCAGCATTTT. Translating gives CASSENDPRQPQHF.

This clone was seen a handful of times. The chain couples TRBV6-6 to TRBJ1-2; 7 nucleotides agree with TRBD1. The CDR3 covers 15 residues. With 2 bases clipped from V and 5 bases from J, the junction kept 8 bases outside the gene matches. The germline gives CDR1 MNHNY, CDR2 SVGAGI (reference sequence). CDR3: CASSYGGGGIYGYTF. Here the CDR3 DNA reads TGTGCCAGCAGTTACGGAGGAGGGGGCATATATGGCTACACCTTC.

The rearrangement joins TRBV9 to TRBJ2-7; D possibly corresponds to TRBD2 (5 bases). Germline CDR1 is SGDLS and CDR2 is YYNGEE. The CDR3 extends over 15 amino acids. Trimming took 1 base from V and 3 from J, leaving 14 bases between them. CDR3 amino acids: CASSVSGEPLYEQYF. As DNA, the CDR3 is TGTGCCAGCAGCGTATCCGGGGAACCTCTCTACGAGCAGTACTTC.

The CDR3 DNA reads TGCGCCAGCAGCCGGCAACGGGACACCACAGATACGCAGTATTTT. It codes for CASSRQRDTTDTQYF. V and J are TRBV4-3 and TRBJ2-3, with a weak D call TRBD1 (6 bases). V lost 4 bases to trimming and J lost 2 bases, with 13 bases between them. Looked up from germline, CDR1 is LGHNA and CDR2 is YSLEER. This CDR3 has 15 amino acids.

V is TRBV5-8 and J is TRBJ2-7; D is possibly TRBD2 (5 bases). The CDR3 consists of 13 residues. Germline assignment: CDR1 SGHTS and CDR2 YDEGEE. The germline V and J ends were trimmed by 7 bases and 2 bases, with 13 bases remaining between them. CDR3 coding DNA: TGTGCCAGCGAGACGGGGTCTACCTACGAGCAGTACTTC. Its translation is CASETGSTYEQYF.

The gene calls are TRBV14 and TRBJ1-2; D is undetermined. The CDR3 length is 13 residues. The germline CDR1 and CDR2 sequences are SGHDN and FVKESK. Trimming cost V 0 bases and J 4 bases, with 6 bases left between them. CDR3 protein: CASSQDFGYGYTF. CDR3 DNA: TGTGCCAGCAGCCAAGATTTCGGCTATGGCTACACCTTC.

The chain is built from TRBV18 and TRBJ2-7; 8 nucleotides match TRBD1. V lost 0 bases and J lost 4; bases outside the gene matches: 2. CDR3 size: 14 residues. Germline V gene lookup returns CDR1 KGHSH and CDR2 LQKENI. The CDR3 protein is CASSPPTGVYEQYF. In nucleotides, the CDR3 is TGTGCCAGCTCACCACCGACAGGGGTGTACGAGCAGTACTTC.

This chain connects TRBV24-1 to TRBJ2-5; 7 nucleotides line up with TRBD1. V shed 4 bases and J 5 bases; nucleotides not matched to a gene: 3. CDR3 size: 13 residues. Per germline, CDR1 KGHDR and CDR2 SFDVKD. This chain's CDR3 is CATSEGGGETQYF. For the CDR3, the DNA is TGTGCCACCAGTGAAGGGGGCGGGGAGACCCAGTACTTC.

The chain couples TRBV3-1 (or the pseudogene TRBV3-2) to TRBJ2-7, with a tentative D call TRBD1 (6 bases). The CDR3 covers 13 residues. Between the trimmed V and J ends, which lost 6 bases and 5 bases, there was a span of 14 bases. The germline V gene encodes CDR1 LGHDT and CDR2 YNNKEL (reference sequence). As DNA, the CDR3 is TGTGCCAGCAGTCTAACAGGGATCAACGAGCAGTACTTC. It specifies CASSLTGINEQYF.

The chain uses TRBV9 and TRBJ2-3; TRBD2 matches at 14 bases. Germline V gives CDR1 SGDLS, CDR2 YYNGEE. The J segment lost 4 bases and the V segment lost 5 bases, leaving 6 bases of the junction unmatched. The CDR3 extends over 16 amino acids. CDR3 region: CASRRGLAGASDTQYF. The CDR3 DNA follows: TGTGCCAGCAGAAGGGGACTAGCGGGAGCGTCAGATACGCAGTATTTT.

In its sample, this clone was seen once. This chain links TRBV11-2 with TRBJ2-1; 11 bases align to TRBD1. J lost 8 bases, V lost 6 bases, and 6 bases had no gene match. The CDR3 has 14 residues. CDR1 and CDR2 from the germline V gene are SGHAT and FQNNGV. CDR3 in DNA: TGTGCCAGCAGAGGTAGGGACAGGGGGTATGAGCAGTTCTTC. It codes for CASRGRDRGYEQFF.

The chain recombines TRBV7-6 with TRBJ2-7, with 13 nucleotides matching TRBD2. The germline V gene encodes CDR1 SGHVS and CDR2 FNYEAQ. With 5 bases clipped from V and 3 bases from J, the junction kept 7 bases outside the gene matches. The CDR3 contains 16 residues. The CDR3 bases are TGTGCCAGCAGCCAGCGGACTAGCGGGAGTATCTACGAGCAGTACTTC. Amino acid sequence: CASSQRTSGSIYEQYF.

This chain links TRBV5-1 with TRBJ1-4, with 10 bases lining up with TRBD1. After removal of 3 bases from V and 4 bases from J, the junction contained 18 bases not matched to a gene. CDR1 and CDR2 (germline): SGHRS, YFSETQ. The CDR3 contains 20 residues. The CDR3 bases are TGCGCCAGCAGCTCCACCGGGACAGGGGACCTACTTATGGGTAATGAAAAACTGTTTTTT. Translation: CASSSTGTGDLLMGNEKLFF.

By share, this clone counts as medium-sized. CDR3 DNA: TGTGCCAGCAGCTTAGAGGGGTACAGCAATCAGCCCCAGCATTTT. Its protein is CASSLEGYSNQPQHF. The rearrangement joins TRBV7-2 to TRBJ1-5; the D gene is possibly TRBD1 (5 bases). The germline V gene has CDR1 SGHTA and CDR2 FQGNSA. Between the trimmed V and J ends, which lost 1 base and 1 base, there was a span of 8 bases. The CDR3 has 15 amino acids.